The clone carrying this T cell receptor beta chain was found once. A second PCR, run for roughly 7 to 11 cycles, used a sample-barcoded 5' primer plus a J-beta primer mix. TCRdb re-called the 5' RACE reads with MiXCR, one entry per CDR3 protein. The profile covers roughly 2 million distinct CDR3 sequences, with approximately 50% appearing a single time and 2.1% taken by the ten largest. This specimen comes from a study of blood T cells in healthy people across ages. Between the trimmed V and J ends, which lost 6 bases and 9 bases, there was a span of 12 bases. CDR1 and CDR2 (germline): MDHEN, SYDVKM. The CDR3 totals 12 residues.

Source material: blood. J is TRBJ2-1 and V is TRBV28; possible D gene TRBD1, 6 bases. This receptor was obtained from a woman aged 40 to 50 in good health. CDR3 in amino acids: CASRAGVGEQFF. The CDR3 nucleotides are TGTGCCAGCAGGGCAGGGGTGGGTGAGCAGTTCTTC. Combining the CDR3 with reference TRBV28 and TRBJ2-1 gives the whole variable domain DVKVTQSSRYLVKRTGEKVFLECVQDMDHENMFWYRQDPGLGLRLIYFSYDVKMKEKGDIPEGYSVSREKKERFSLILESASTNQTSMYLCASRAGVGEQFFGPGTRLTVL.